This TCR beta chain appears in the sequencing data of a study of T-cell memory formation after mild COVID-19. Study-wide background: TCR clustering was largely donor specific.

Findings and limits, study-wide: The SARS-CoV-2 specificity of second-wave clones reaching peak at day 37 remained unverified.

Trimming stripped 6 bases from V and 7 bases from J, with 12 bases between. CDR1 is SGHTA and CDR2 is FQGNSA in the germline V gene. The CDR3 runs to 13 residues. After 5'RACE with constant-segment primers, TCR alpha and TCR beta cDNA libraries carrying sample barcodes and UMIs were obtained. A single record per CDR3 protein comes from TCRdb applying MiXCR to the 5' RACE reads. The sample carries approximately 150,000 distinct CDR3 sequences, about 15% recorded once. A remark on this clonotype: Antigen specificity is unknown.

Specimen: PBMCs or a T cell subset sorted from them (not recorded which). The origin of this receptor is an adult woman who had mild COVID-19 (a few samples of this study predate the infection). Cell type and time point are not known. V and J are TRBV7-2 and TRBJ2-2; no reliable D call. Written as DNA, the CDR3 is TGTGCCAGCAGTCCACCCAACCTCGGGGAGCTGTTTTTT. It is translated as CASSPPNLGELFF.